Below are 27 T cell receptor beta chains sequenced from a single sample in a study of blood T cell repertoires in COVID-19. Data came from immunoSEQ multiplex PCR; TCRdb stores just in-frame clones and leaves some out. Among roughly 100,000 clones listed, 78% were seen once. Sequencing used peripheral blood. The receptors were gathered from a man aged 55-75 years with active or convalescent COVID-19.

V and J are TRBV10-3 and TRBJ2-5; 7 bases fit TRBD2. The CDR3 length is 13 residues. CDR1 and CDR2 (germline): ENHRY, SYGVKD. With 7 bases clipped from V and 1 base from J, the junction kept 3 bases outside the gene matches. The CDR3 sequence is CAINRGGQETQYF. The DNA for the CDR3 is TGTGCCATCAATCGCGGGGGCCAAGAGACCCAGTACTTC.

This clone was picked up one time. The CDR3 region is CASSLGLGGEQYF. The CDR3 DNA sequence: TGTGCCAGCAGCTTGGGACTCGGCGGCGAGCAGTACTTC. This rearrangement joins TRBV5-6 to TRBJ2-7, with no clear D. The CDR3 extends over 13 amino acids. CDR1 SGHDT and CDR2 YYEEEE come from the germline V gene. V was trimmed by 0 bases and J by 6 bases, leaving 10 bases between them. Based on the CDR3 plus reference TRBV5-6 and TRBJ2-7, the full variable domain is DAGVTQSPTHLIKTRGQQVTLRCSPKSGHDTVSWYQQALGQGPQFIFQYYEEEERQRGNFPDRFSGHQFPNYSSELNVNALLLGDSALYLCASSLGLGGEQYFGPGTRLTVT.

The sample holds a few counts of this clone. The chain is built from TRBV13 and TRBJ2-7; a possible D gene is TRBD2 (5 bases). The CDR3 is made up of 13 amino acids. The germline V and J ends were trimmed by 0 bases and 10 bases, with 13 bases remaining between them. Germline CDR1 is PRHDT and CDR2 is FYEKMQ (reference sequence). The CDR3 bases are TGTGCCAGCAGCTTAGGCGCACAGCGGAGACAGTACTTC. Translating it yields CASSLGAQRRQYF.

V is TRBV30 and J is TRBJ1-1; D ambiguous. V lost 0 bases and J 0 bases, leaving 11 bases between the germline ends. This CDR3 has 15 residues. Germline CDR1 GTSNPN, CDR2 SVGIG (reference sequence). The CDR3 reads CAWSVGGNMNTEAFF. The CDR3 nucleotides read TGTGCCTGGAGTGTGGGAGGGAATATGAACACTGAAGCTTTCTTT.

The chain uses TRBV7-2 and TRBJ2-5, with 10 bases fitting TRBD1. The CDR3 is 13 residues long. Germline V gene sequence: CDR1 SGHTA, CDR2 FQGNSA. J lost 5 bases, V lost 5 bases, and 2 bases had no gene match. DNA for the CDR3: TGTGCCAGCAGCCGGACAGGGGGGGAGACCCAGTACTTC. Translation gives CASSRTGGETQYF.

There are a few counts of this clone. The rearrangement links TRBV7-3 to TRBJ2-3, with TRBD2 matching over 8 bases. The germline gives CDR1 SGHTA, CDR2 FQGTGA. The CDR3 runs 16 residues. After removal of 5 bases from V and 2 bases from J, the junction contained 9 bases not matched to a gene. For the CDR3, the DNA is TGTGCCAGCAGCCACAAAGCGGGAGCTTCCACAGATACGCAGTATTTT. Encoded protein: CASSHKAGASTDTQYF. Looking up the rest from reference TRBV7-3 and TRBJ2-3 gives the full variable domain: GAGVSQTPSNKVTEKGKYVELRCDPISGHTALYWYRQSLGQGPEFLIYFQGTGAADDSGLPNDRFFAVRPEGSVSTLKIQRTERGDSAVYLCASSHKAGASTDTQYFGPGTRLTVL.

The rearrangement uses TRBV5-5 and TRBJ2-2, with TRBD2 matching 10 bases. The CDR3 runs to 15 residues. J lost 0 bases, V lost 4 bases, and 0 bases had no gene match. Germline-derived CDR1 and CDR2 are SGHKS and YYEKEE (reference sequence). The CDR3 nucleotides read TGTGCCAGCAGCGGACTAGCGGCGAACACCGGGGAGCTGTTTTTT. This encodes CASSGLAANTGELFF.

The chain recombines TRBV5-1 with TRBJ1-4, with a weak D call TRBD1 (6 bases). This CDR3 region has 12 residues. The V end was cut by 1 base, the J end by 13 bases, with 11 bases between. The germline CDR1 and CDR2 sequences are SGHRS and YFSETQ. For the CDR3, the DNA is TGCGCCAGCAGCTTGTCAGGGGCTGGACTGTTTTTT. It specifies CASSLSGAGLFF.

The chain couples TRBV3-1 (or the pseudogene TRBV3-2) to TRBJ2-1; 13 bases are a match to TRBD2. This CDR3 spans 16 amino acids. V lost 4 bases to trimming and J lost 3 bases; unmatched junction nucleotides: 3. Germline CDR1 LGHDT, CDR2 YNNKEL (reference sequence). CDR3 sequence (DNA): TGTGCCAGCAGCCCGCGGACTAGCGGGGGCTACAATGAGCAGTTCTTC. This encodes CASSPRTSGGYNEQFF.

This chain joins TRBV7-6 and TRBJ2-2; 9 nucleotides agree with TRBD2. Germline V gives CDR1 SGHVS, CDR2 FNYEAQ. Trimming took 5 bases from V and 1 from J; bases not matched to a gene: 5. The CDR3 length is 16 residues. As DNA, the CDR3 is TGTGCCAGCAGCCGTAGCGGGAGAGGGAACACCGGGGAGCTGTTTTTT. Amino acid sequence: CASSRSGRGNTGELFF.

This chain connects TRBV30 to TRBJ2-3; D perhaps matches TRBD1 (7 bases). Trimming shortened V by 3 bases and J by 1 base, and 35 bases separated the two germline ends. There are 22 residues in the CDR3. Looked up from germline, CDR1 is GTSNPN and CDR2 is SVGIG (reference sequence). The CDR3 nucleotides are TGTGCCTGGAGATCCCCGCGGGCGGGGACAGTACCCCCTCGCACCGGCACAGATACGCAGTATTTT. Translated, it gives CAWRSPRAGTVPPRTGTDTQYF.

This clone has a handful of counts. The chain has TRBV6-5 and TRBJ2-3, with no clear D. Trimming removed 7 bases from V and 2 bases from J, with 10 bases in between. The CDR3 contains 13 residues. Per germline, CDR1 MNHEY and CDR2 SVGAGI. CDR3 nucleotides: TGTGCCAGCAAGCTGGCGGCCACAGATACGCAGTATTTT. Its translation is CASKLAATDTQYF.

This chain connects TRBV9 to TRBJ1-4; 7 positions match TRBD1. V gave up 0 bases and J gave up 8 bases; unmatched junction bases: 7. The length of the CDR3 is 15 residues. The V gene's germline CDR1 is SGDLS and CDR2 YYNGEE. CDR3 DNA sequence: TGTGCCAGCAGCGTAGGGCGACAGGGAGGAGAAAAACTGTTTTTT. This translates into CASSVGRQGGEKLFF.

The chain employs TRBV2 and TRBJ2-1; 9 nucleotides agree with TRBD1. The CDR3 runs 12 residues. CDR1 is SNHLY and CDR2 is FYNNEI in the germline V gene. With V trimmed by 5 bases and J by 8 bases, 1 base remained unmatched. Written as DNA, the CDR3 is TGTGCCAGCAGTAGGGACAGGGATGAGCAGTTCTTC. It encodes CASSRDRDEQFF. The whole variable domain, filled in from reference TRBV2 and TRBJ2-1, reads EPEVTQTPSHQVTQMGQEVILRCVPISNHLYFYWYRQILGQKVEFLVSFYNNEISEKSEIFDDQFSVERPDGSNFTLKIRSTKLEDSAMYFCASSRDRDEQFFGPGTRLTVL.

The genes are TRBV11-2 and TRBJ1-2; D not resolved. This CDR3 comprises 14 residues. Germline V lookup: CDR1 SGHAT, CDR2 FQNNGV. V dropped 5 bases and J dropped 3 bases, with 13 bases sitting between them. CDR3 amino acids: CASSQRTVDYGYTF. CDR3 in DNA: TGTGCCAGCAGCCAGCGAACGGTGGACTATGGCTACACCTTC.

The chain has TRBV27 and TRBJ2-5; the match to TRBD1 covers 7 bases. V lost 0 bases and J lost 4; bases outside the gene matches: 5. From germline, CDR1 is MNHEY and CDR2 SMNVEV (reference sequence). This CDR3 region has 15 residues. The CDR3 region is CASSLSGGLRETQYF. The CDR3 nucleotides read TGTGCCAGCAGTTTATCAGGGGGCTTAAGAGAGACCCAGTACTTC.

The chain has TRBV7-9 and TRBJ2-2; D gene unclear. V was cut by 5 bases and J by 7 bases, with 8 bases left in between. Germline-derived CDR1 and CDR2 are SEHNR and FQNEAQ (reference sequence). The CDR3 is 12 residues long. CDR3 in DNA: TGTGCCAGCAGCCCAATGAGCGGGGAGCTGTTTTTT. Translated: CASSPMSGELFF.

V usage is TRBV24-1 and J usage is TRBJ2-5, with D hard to call. The CDR3 is made up of 14 amino acids. Between the trimmed V and J ends, which lost 3 bases and 5 bases, there was a span of 12 bases. From germline, CDR1 is KGHDR and CDR2 SFDVKD. The CDR3 DNA sequence: TGTGCCACCAGTGATCCCTTTGAGGAGGAGACCCAGTACTTC. Translated: CATSDPFEEETQYF.

The chain recombines TRBV28 with TRBJ2-5; 12 nucleotides agree with TRBD2. The CDR3 is 18 amino acids. Germline trimming cut 4 bases from V and 3 bases from J; bases unmatched to any gene: 12. CDR1 MDHEN and CDR2 SYDVKM come from the germline V gene. The CDR3: CASSSQIPASGREETQYF. CDR3 nucleotides: TGTGCCAGCAGTTCCCAGATACCTGCTAGCGGGAGGGAAGAGACCCAGTACTTC.

This chain joins TRBV6-5 and TRBJ2-1, with 7 bases that match TRBD1. V lost 6 bases, J lost 5 bases, and 4 bases stayed unmatched. CDR1 MNHEY and CDR2 SVGAGI come from the germline V gene. The CDR3 has 13 amino acids. The CDR3 loop is CASRAGTDNEQFF. For the CDR3, the DNA is TGTGCCAGCAGGGCTGGGACAGACAATGAGCAGTTCTTC.

The chain joins TRBV27 to TRBJ2-7, with 9 nucleotides matching TRBD2. The CDR3 is 13 amino acids. V lost 8 bases and J lost 13; bases outside the gene matches: 15. The V gene's germline CDR1 is MNHEY and CDR2 SMNVEV (reference sequence). CDR3 nucleotides: TGTGCCAGCGCAGCCCTAGCGGGACCCCCTACCTACTTC. It translates to CASAALAGPPTYF.

The chain recombines TRBV19 with TRBJ1-1, with D possibly matching TRBD1 (5 bases). This CDR3 has 15 amino acids. Germline loops: CDR1 LNHDA, CDR2 SQIVND (reference sequence). The V gene lost 10 bases and the J gene lost 5 bases, with 23 bases spanning the gap. This CDR3 reads CATISEGTLGTEAFF. CDR3 sequence (DNA): TGTGCCACCATCTCGGAGGGGACCCTGGGGACTGAAGCTTTCTTT.

The chain employs TRBV5-1 and TRBJ2-3; D is perhaps TRBD2 (6 bases). Trimming removed 0 bases at V and 2 bases at J, with 7 bases between. This CDR3 contains 14 residues. CDR1 and CDR2 from the germline V gene are SGHRS and YFSETQ. The CDR3: CASSLGTITDTQYF. The CDR3 nucleotides are TGCGCCAGCAGCTTGGGGACTATCACAGATACGCAGTATTTT.

The table lists this clone with a count of one. This rearrangement joins TRBV5-8 to TRBJ2-1, with 12 bases matching TRBD2. There are 16 residues in the CDR3. Germline lookup yields CDR1 SGHTS and CDR2 YDEGEE. The V and J ends lost 4 bases and 10 bases, in that order; junction bases with no gene match: 12. As DNA, the CDR3 is TGTGCCAGCAGCCCGGTGGTACTAGCGGGAGGAAGGGAGCAGTTCTTC. Translated, it gives CASSPVVLAGGREQFF.

This chain joins TRBV29-1 and TRBJ2-7; TRBD2 is a possible D gene (6 bases). Germline loops: CDR1 SQVTM, CDR2 ANQGSEA. V gave up 6 bases and J gave up 5 bases, with 11 bases separating them. CDR3 length: 11 amino acids. In nucleotides, the CDR3 is TGCAGCGTGCTGGGACTCCACGAGCAGTACGTC. It yields the protein CSVLGLHEQYV.

This clone came up once. The chain has TRBV11-2 and TRBJ2-2, with TRBD2 matching 9 bases. CDR1 and CDR2 from the germline V gene are SGHAT and FQNNGV. The V gene end was trimmed by 9 bases and the J gene end by 3 bases; junction bases not matched to a gene: 17. This CDR3 spans 18 amino acids. This CDR3 reads CASQLLASGEVYTGELFF. The CDR3 coding sequence is TGTGCCAGTCAGCTCCTGGCTAGCGGGGAAGTATACACCGGGGAGCTGTTTTTT.

V and J are TRBV3-1 (or the pseudogene TRBV3-2) and TRBJ1-4, with 9 positions matching TRBD1. This CDR3 has 15 amino acids. CDR1 is LGHDT, CDR2 YNNKEL, per germline (reference sequence). V was clipped by 4 bases and J by 7 bases; unmatched bases: 7. CDR3 nucleotides: TGTGCCAGCAGCCCGGGACAGGGATGGGTTGAAAAACTGTTTTTT. It codes for CASSPGQGWVEKLFF.